The present TCR beta chain was sequenced within a study of blood T cell repertoires in COVID-19. Across the whole study: Sources were T cells, B-cell-depleted T cells, or PBMCs; the material itself was cDNA or gDNA.

V was clipped by 7 bases and J by 0 bases, with 18 bases between them. CDR3 length: 17 amino acids. Germline CDR1 LNHDA, CDR2 SQIVND (reference sequence). The count of this clone is one. The authors' processing: Reference gene primer amplification gave estimated nucleated cell counts. Method: immunoSEQ multiplex PCR; TCRdb's copy keeps in-frame clones and lacks some. D and trimming were read from the DNA, whereas the V and J calls and clone size are those reported in that table. This sample has approximately 110,000 clones, with about 89% found just once. The TCR comes from a man in his forties or fifties with acute or convalescent COVID-19. The rearrangement uses TRBV19 and TRBJ2-2, with a possible D match to TRBD1 (6 bases). The sequencing input was peripheral blood. The CDR3 region is CASISQTGSANTGELFF. The CDR3 DNA sequence: TGTGCCAGTATCTCCCAGACAGGCTCTGCGAACACCGGGGAGCTGTTTTTT.